The clone carrying this TCR beta chain has at least ten counts. Authors' data handling: Amplification with reference gene primers provided the estimates of nucleated cell counts. The table came from immunoSEQ multiplex PCR; TCRdb's copy has only in-frame clones and leaves some out. Clone size and the V and J calls come from that table; the DNA yielded D and trimming. The sample includes fewer than 150,000 clones, 77% of them seen just once. The sample is drawn from a study of blood T cell repertoires in COVID-19. Study-wide background: Sites in the United States, Italy and Spain provided acute and convalescent COVID-19 samples. The analysed material was cDNA or gDNA that came from T cells, B-cell-depleted T cells, or PBMCs.

The ends were cut back, 5 bases at V and 5 bases at J, with 13 bases in the middle. CDR3 length: 13 residues. Germline V gene sequence: CDR1 LNHDA, CDR2 SQIVND (reference sequence). The material sequenced was peripheral blood. The genes are TRBV19 and TRBJ2-7; D is possibly TRBD1 (5 bases). The source of this sequence is a man older than 75 with acute or convalescent COVID-19. The CDR3 nucleotides are TGTGCCAGTAGTGGTTCAGGGTGGAACGAGCAGTACTTC. It specifies CASSGSGWNEQYF.